This T cell receptor beta chain was captured in a study of T cell responses to AZD1222 COVID-19 vaccine. Both about-4-week and about-12-week second-dose recipients were combined. The CDR3 covers 13 residues. The germline V and J ends were trimmed by 7 bases and 7 bases, with 16 bases remaining between them. The germline gives CDR1 MDHEN, CDR2 SYDVKM. Details on this clone: Its target is unknown.

Study-level findings and limits: Possibly, clonal diversity was underestimated; donors were largely white British and included more females. The study found vaccine-associated CD4 TCRs spanning spike, dominant at 160-218 and 743-854. Epitopes outside B.1.351 and B.1.1.7 mutated regions reportedly drew nearly half of spike TCRs.

The table came from immunoSEQ multiplex PCR; TCRdb's copy has only in-frame clones and leaves some out. The sample records approximately 140,000 clones, roughly 92% being singletons. Sequencing was performed on peripheral blood, taken 28 days after the second AZD1222 dose. This receptor was identified in an adult who received the AZD1222 COVID-19 vaccine. This sequence joins TRBV28 and TRBJ2-5; tentative D call: TRBD1 (5 bases). DNA of the CDR3: TGTGCCAGCACACCAGGGCCGCCCGGGACCCAGTACTTC. Protein product: CASTPGPPGTQYF.